The present T cell receptor beta chain was sequenced within a study of blood T cell repertoires in COVID-19. Study as a whole: Specimens from acute and convalescent COVID-19 originated in the United States, Italy and Spain. T cells, B-cell-depleted T cells, or PBMCs supplied cDNA or gDNA.

V gave up 4 bases and J gave up 3 bases; unmatched junction bases: 11. The CDR3 totals 17 residues. Germline V lookup: CDR1 SGHTA, CDR2 FQGTGA. Profiling relied on immunoSEQ multiplex PCR, and the TCRdb table lists in-frame clones only, not all of them. The table has over 300,000 clones, 87% seen once. The source of this sequence is a woman aged 30 to 39 who had recovered from COVID-19. Sequenced input: PBMCs or T cells enriched from blood (not recorded which). V usage is TRBV7-3 and J usage is TRBJ2-2; 7 positions agree with TRBD1. This CDR3 is CASSSAPGGRDTGELFF. CDR3 DNA: TGTGCCAGCAGCTCGGCCCCAGGGGGAAGGGACACCGGGGAGCTGTTTTTT.